This T cell receptor (beta chain) derives from a study of human T cells and chemical hapten exposure. Findings and limits, study-wide: With regard to DPC sensitization, TCRs above 1 in 1000 frequency did not change.

Germline loops: CDR1 MNHEY, CDR2 SMNVEV (reference sequence). The J segment lost 5 bases and the V segment lost 1 base, leaving 12 bases of the junction unmatched. CDR3 length: 18 amino acids. The authors extracted total RNA from unfractionated whole blood. The library tagged individual cDNA molecules with unique molecular identifiers. Per the study methods: Samples held a median of approximately 96,000 TCRs, range roughly 20,000–750,000. TCRdb passed the 5' RACE reads through MiXCR, listing each CDR3 protein once. TCRdb, rather than the study authors, made the V and J calls. The sample carries about 81,000 distinct CDR3 sequences, about 8.4% recorded once. This clonotype showed up just a few times. What it recognizes is unknown.

This chain uses TRBV27 with TRBJ2-1, with TRBD1 matching over 9 bases. This receptor was obtained from a male donor in good health. The CDR3: CASSLFDRGLRLNNEQFF. The CDR3 bases are TGTGCCAGCAGTTTATTCGACAGGGGGTTAAGATTGAACAATGAGCAGTTCTTC.